The T cell receptor beta chain under discussion was sequenced for a study of T-cell memory formation after mild COVID-19. Study details: For the most part, TCR clusters were specific to one donor.

Findings and limits, study-wide: The finding that pre-infection memory included some responding clones suggested that cross-reactive memory joined. Mainly CM and EM harbored the contracting CD4+ clones; mainly EMRA harbored the CD8+ ones.

This clonotype showed up just a few times. Its antigen is unidentified. Employing constant-segment primers, 5'RACE generated TCR alpha and TCR beta cDNA libraries bearing sample barcodes and UMIs. TCRdb reanalysed the 5' RACE reads using MiXCR and keeps one entry per CDR3 protein. Found here are about 140,000 distinct CDR3 sequences, more than 12% of them singletons; the top ten hold roughly an eighth. The source of this sequence is an adult woman who had mild COVID-19 (a few samples of this study predate the infection). Cell type and time point are not known. The sequenced material came from PBMCs or a T cell subset sorted from them (not recorded which).

The CDR3 DNA follows: TGTGCCAGCAGTTTAGATCCAGGGCGGAGGACTGAAGCTTTCTTT. Its translation is CASSLDPGRRTEAFF. The chain carries TRBV12-3 or TRBV12-4 and TRBJ1-1; possibly TRBD1 for D (5 bases). Trimming cost V 1 base and J 5 bases, with 14 bases left between them. There are 15 residues in the CDR3.